This TCR beta chain was recorded in a study of blood T cell repertoires in COVID-19. The protocol was immunoSEQ multiplex PCR, while the TCRdb copy is restricted to in-frame clones and leaves out a portion. The sample has 150,000 to 200,000 clones; approximately 79% are singletons. This CDR3 is built from 12 residues. From germline, CDR1 is MNHNY and CDR2 SVGAGI (reference sequence). Trimming stripped 8 bases from V and 3 bases from J, with 11 bases between. Material for sequencing was peripheral blood. This receptor was obtained from a man in his sixties with active or convalescent COVID-19. The chain links TRBV6-6 to TRBJ2-7, with D hard to call. DNA of the CDR3: TGTGCCAGCGGCAGGATTATCTACGAGCAGTACTTC. This codes for CASGRIIYEQYF.